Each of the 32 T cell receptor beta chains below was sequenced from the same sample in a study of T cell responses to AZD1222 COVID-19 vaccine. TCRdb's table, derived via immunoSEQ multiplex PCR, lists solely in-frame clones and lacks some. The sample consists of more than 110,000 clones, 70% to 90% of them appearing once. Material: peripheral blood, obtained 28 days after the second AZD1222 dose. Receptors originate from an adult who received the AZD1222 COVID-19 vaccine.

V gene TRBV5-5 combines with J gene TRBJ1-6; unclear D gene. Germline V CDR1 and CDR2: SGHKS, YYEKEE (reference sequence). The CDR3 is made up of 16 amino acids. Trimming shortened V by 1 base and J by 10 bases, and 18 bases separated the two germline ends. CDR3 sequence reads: CASSLFGFGGYSPLHF. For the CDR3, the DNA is TGTGCCAGCAGCTTGTTCGGGTTTGGAGGGTACTCACCCCTCCACTTT.

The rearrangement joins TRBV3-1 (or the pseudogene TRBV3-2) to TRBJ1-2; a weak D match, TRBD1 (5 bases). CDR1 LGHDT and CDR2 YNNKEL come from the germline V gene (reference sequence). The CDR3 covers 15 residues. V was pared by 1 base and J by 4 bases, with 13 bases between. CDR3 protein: CASSQGRGVGYGYTF. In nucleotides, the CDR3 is TGTGCCAGCAGCCAAGGAAGAGGGGTCGGCTATGGCTACACCTTC.

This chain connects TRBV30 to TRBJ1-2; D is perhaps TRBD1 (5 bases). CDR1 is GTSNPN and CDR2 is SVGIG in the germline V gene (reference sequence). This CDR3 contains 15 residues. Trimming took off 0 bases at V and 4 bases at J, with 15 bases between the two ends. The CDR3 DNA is TGTGCCTGGAGTGTAGATGCAGGGCGACCCTATGGCTACACCTTC. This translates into CAWSVDAGRPYGYTF.

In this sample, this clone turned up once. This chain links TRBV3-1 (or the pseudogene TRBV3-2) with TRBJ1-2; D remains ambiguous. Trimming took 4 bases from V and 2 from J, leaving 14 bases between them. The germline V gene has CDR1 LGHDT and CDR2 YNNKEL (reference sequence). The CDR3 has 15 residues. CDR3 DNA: TGTGCCAGCAGCCTTACGCCGCAGGACAACTATGGCTACACCTTC. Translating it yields CASSLTPQDNYGYTF.

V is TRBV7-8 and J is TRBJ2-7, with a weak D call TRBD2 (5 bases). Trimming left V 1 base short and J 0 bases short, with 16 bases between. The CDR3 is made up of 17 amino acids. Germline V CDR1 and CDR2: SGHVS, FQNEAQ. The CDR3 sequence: CASSLGVRPRVSYEQYF. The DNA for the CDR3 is TGTGCCAGCAGCTTAGGTGTACGACCGCGGGTCTCCTACGAGCAGTACTTC.

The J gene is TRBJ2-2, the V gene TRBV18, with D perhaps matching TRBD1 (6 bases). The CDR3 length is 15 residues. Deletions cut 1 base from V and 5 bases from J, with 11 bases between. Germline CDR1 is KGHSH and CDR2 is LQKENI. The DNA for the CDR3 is TGTGCCAGCTCACCACGTATAGGGGGAACCGGGGAGCTGTTTTTT. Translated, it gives CASSPRIGGTGELFF.

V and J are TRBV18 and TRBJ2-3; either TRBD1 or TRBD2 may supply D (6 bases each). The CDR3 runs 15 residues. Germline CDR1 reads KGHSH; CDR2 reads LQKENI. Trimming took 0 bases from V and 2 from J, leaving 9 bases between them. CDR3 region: CASSPPSGATDTQYF. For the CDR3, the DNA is TGTGCCAGCTCACCACCGTCGGGGGCCACAGATACGCAGTATTTT.

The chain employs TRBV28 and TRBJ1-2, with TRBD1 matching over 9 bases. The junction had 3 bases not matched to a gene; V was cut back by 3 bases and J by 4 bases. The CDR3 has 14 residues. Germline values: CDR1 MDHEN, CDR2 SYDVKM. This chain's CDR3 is CASSFGQGIYGYTF. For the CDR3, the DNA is TGTGCCAGCAGTTTCGGACAGGGGATCTATGGCTACACCTTC.

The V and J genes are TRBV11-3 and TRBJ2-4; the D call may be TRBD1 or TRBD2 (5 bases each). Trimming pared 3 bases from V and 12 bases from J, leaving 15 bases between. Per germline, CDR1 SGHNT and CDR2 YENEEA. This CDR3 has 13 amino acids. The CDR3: CASSFTARGRQYF. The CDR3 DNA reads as TGTGCCAGCAGCTTTACAGCCCGGGGACGTCAGTACTTC.

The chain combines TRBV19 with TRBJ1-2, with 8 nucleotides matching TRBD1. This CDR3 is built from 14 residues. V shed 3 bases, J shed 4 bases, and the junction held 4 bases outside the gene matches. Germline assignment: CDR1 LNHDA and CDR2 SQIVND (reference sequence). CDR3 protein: CASSIRGRLYGYTF. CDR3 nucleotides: TGTGCCAGTAGTATCAGGGGGCGGCTCTATGGCTACACCTTC.

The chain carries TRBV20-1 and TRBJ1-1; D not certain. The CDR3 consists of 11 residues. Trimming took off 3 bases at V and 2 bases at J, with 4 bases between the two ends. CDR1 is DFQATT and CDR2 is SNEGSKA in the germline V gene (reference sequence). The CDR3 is CSASYNTEAFF. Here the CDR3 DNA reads TGCAGTGCTAGTTATAACACTGAAGCTTTCTTT.

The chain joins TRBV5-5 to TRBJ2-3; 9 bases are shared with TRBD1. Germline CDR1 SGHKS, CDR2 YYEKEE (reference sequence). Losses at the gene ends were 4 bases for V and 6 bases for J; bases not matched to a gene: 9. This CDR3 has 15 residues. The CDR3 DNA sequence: TGTGCCAGCAGCAGCTTCGGGACAGGGTCGGATACGCAGTATTTT. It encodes CASSSFGTGSDTQYF.

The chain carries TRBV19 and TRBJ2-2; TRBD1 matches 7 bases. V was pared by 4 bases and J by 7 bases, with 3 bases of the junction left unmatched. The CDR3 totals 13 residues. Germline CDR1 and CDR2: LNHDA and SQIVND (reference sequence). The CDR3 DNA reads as TGTGCCAGTAGTAAGGGGGCGGGCGGGGAGCTGTTTTTT. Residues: CASSKGAGGELFF.

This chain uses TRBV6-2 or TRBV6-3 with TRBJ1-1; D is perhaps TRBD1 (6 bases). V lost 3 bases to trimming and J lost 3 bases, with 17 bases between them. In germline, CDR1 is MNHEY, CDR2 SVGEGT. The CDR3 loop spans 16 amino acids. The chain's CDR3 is CASSYGRGAVDTEAFF. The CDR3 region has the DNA TGTGCCAGCAGTTATGGCAGGGGCGCCGTGGACACTGAAGCTTTCTTT.

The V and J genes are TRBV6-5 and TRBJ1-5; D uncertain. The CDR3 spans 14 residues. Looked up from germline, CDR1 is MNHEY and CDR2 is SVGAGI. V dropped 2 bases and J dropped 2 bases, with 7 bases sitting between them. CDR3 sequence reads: CASSYGPGNQPQHF. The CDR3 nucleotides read TGTGCCAGCAGTTACGGTCCTGGCAATCAGCCCCAGCATTTT.

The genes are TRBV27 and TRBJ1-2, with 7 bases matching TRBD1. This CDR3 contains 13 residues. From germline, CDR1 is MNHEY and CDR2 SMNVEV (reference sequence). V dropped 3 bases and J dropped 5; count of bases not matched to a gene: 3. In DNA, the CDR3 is TGTGCCAGCAGTTTGGAGGGACAGTATGGCTACACCTTC. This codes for CASSLEGQYGYTF.

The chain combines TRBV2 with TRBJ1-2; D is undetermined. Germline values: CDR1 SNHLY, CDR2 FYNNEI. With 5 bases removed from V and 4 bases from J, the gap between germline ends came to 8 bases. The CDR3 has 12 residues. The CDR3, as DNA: TGTGCCAGCAGTCAAACTCCCTATGGCTACACCTTC. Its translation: CASSQTPYGYTF.

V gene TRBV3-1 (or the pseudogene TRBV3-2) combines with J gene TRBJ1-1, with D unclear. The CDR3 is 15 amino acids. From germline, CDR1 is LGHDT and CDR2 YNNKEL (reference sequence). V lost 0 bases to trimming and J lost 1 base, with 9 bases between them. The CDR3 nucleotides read TGTGCCAGCAGCCAAGATTGGGGAAGGAACACTGAAGCTTTCTTT. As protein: CASSQDWGRNTEAFF.

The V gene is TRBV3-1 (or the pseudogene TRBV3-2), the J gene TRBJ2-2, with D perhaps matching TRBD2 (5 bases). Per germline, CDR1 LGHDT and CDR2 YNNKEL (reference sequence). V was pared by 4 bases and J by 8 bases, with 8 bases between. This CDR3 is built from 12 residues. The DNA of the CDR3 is TGTGCCAGCAGCCTTCCGGGGGGGGAGCTGTTTTTT. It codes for CASSLPGGELFF.

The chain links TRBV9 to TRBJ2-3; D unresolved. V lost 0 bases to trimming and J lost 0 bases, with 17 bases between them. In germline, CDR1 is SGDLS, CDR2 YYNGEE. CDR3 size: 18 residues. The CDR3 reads CASSVAWGLKPSTDTQYF. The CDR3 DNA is TGTGCCAGCAGCGTAGCTTGGGGTTTGAAACCTAGCACAGATACGCAGTATTTT.

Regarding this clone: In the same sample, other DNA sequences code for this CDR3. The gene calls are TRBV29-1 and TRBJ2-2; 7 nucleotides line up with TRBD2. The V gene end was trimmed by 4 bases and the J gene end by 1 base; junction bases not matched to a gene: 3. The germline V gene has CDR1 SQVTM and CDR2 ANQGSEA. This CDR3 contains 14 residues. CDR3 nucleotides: TGCAGCGTTGTTCGGGGGGTGAACACCGGGGAGCTGTTTTTT. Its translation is CSVVRGVNTGELFF.

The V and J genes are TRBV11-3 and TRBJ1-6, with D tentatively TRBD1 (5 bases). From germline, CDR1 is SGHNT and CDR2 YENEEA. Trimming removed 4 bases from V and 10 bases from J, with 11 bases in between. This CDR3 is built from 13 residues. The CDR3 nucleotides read TGTGCCAGCAGCTGGGACCTGGGGTCACCCCTCCACTTT. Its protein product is CASSWDLGSPLHF.

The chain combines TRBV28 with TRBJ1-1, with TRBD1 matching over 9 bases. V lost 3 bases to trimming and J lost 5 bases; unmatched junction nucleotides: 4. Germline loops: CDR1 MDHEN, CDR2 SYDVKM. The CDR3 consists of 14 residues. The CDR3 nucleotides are TGTGCCAGCAGTTTCGACAGGGGGTTGACTGAAGCTTTCTTT. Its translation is CASSFDRGLTEAFF.

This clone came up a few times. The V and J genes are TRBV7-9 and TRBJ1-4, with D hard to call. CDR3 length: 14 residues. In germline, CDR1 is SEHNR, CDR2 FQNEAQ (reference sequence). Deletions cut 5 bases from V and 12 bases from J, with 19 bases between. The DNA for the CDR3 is TGTGCCAGCAGCCATGGTAAAAACTGGGGTGAACTGTTTTTT. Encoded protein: CASSHGKNWGELFF. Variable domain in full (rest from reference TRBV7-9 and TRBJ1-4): DTGVSQNPRHKITKRGQNVTFRCDPISEHNRLYWYRQTLGQGPEFLTYFQNEAQLEKSRLLSDRFSAERPKGSFSTLEIQRTEQGDSAMYLCASSHGKNWGELFFGSGTQLSVL.

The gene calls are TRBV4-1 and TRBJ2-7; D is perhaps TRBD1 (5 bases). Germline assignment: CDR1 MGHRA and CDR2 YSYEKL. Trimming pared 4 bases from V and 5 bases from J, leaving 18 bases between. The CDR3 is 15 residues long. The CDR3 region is CASSLPLGLDNEQYF. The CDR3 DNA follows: TGCGCCAGCAGCCTCCCCCTAGGTTTGGACAACGAGCAGTACTTC.

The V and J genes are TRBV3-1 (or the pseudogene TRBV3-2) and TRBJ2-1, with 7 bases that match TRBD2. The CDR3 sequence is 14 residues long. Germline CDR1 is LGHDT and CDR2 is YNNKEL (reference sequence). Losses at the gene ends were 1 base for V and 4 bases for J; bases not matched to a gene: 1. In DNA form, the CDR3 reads TGTGCCAGCAGCCAAGGGGGACTATACAATGAGCAGTTCTTC. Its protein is CASSQGGLYNEQFF.

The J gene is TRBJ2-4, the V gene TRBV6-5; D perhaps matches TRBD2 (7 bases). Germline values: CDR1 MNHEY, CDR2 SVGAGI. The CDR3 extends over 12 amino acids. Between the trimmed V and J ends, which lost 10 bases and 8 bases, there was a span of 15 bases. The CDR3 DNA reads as TGTGCCACCAACCCCGGGGGGCACATTCAGTACTTC. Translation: CATNPGGHIQYF.

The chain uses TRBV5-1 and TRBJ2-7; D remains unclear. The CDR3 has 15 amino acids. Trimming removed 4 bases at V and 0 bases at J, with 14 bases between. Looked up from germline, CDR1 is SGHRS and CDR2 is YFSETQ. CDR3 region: CASSTGGSSSYEQYF. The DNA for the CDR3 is TGCGCCAGCAGCACCGGCGGCTCCAGCTCCTACGAGCAGTACTTC.

CDR3 sequence (DNA): TGTGCCCAAGCACGCAGTAGCGGGGGGGCAGGTGAGCAGTTCTTC. This sequence encodes CAQARSSGGAGEQFF. The V gene is TRBV2, the J gene TRBJ2-1, with 11 bases lining up with TRBD2. The CDR3 is made up of 15 amino acids. V shed 11 bases, J shed 9 bases, and the junction held 15 bases outside the gene matches. The germline V gene encodes CDR1 SNHLY and CDR2 FYNNEI.

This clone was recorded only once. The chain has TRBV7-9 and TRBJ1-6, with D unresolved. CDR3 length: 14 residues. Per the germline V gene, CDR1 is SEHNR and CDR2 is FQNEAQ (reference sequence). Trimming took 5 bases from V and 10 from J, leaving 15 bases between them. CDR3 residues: CASSPRGLDSPLHF. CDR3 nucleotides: TGTGCCAGCAGCCCTCGAGGTCTTGACTCACCCCTCCACTTT.

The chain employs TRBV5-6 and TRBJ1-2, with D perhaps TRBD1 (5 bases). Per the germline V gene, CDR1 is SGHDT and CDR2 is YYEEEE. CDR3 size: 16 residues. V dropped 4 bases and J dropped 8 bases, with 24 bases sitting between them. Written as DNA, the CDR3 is TGTGCCAGCAGCGGGCGGGGTTTGGGGGAGTCTCGCGGCTACACCTTC. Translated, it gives CASSGRGLGESRGYTF.

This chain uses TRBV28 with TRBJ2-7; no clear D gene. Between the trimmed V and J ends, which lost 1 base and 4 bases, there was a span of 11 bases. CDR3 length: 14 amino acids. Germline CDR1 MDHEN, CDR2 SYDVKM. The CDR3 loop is CASSLSPEAYEQYF. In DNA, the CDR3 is TGTGCCAGCAGTTTATCCCCTGAGGCATACGAGCAGTACTTC.